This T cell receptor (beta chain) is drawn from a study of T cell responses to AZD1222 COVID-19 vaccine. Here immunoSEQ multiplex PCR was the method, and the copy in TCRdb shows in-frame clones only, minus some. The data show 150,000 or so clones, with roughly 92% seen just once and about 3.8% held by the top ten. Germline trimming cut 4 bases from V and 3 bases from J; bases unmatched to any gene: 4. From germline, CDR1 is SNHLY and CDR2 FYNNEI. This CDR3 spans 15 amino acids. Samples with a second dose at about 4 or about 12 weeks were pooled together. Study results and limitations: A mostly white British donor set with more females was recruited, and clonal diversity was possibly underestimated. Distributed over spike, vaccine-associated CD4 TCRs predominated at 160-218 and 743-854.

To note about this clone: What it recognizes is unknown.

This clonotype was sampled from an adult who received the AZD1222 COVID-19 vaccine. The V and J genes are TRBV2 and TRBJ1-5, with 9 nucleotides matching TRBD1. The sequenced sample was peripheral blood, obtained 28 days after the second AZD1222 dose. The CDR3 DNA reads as TGTGCCAGCAGTGCGGACAGGGGCCTCAATCAGCCCCAGCATTTT. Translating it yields CASSADRGLNQPQHF.